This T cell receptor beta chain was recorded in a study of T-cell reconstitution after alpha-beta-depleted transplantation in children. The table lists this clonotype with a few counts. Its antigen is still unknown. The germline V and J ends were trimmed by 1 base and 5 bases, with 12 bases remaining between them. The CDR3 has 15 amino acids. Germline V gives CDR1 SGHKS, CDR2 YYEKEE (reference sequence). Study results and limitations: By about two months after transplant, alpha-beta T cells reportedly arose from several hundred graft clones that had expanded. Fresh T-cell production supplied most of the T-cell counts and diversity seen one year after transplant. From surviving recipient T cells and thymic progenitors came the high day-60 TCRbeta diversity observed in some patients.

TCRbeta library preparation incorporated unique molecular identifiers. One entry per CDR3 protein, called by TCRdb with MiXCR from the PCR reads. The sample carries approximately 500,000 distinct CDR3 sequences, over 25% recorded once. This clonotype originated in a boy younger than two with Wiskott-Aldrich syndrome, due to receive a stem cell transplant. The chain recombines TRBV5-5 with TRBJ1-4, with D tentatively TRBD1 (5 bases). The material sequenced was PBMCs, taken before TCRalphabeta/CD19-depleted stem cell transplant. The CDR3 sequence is CASSLRQRENEKLFF. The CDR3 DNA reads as TGTGCCAGCAGCTTGAGACAGCGCGAAAATGAAAAACTGTTTTTT. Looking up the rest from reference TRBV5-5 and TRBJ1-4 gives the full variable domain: DAGVTQSPTHLIKTRGQQVTLRCSPISGHKSVSWYQQVLGQGPQFIFQYYEKEERGRGNFPDRFSARQFPNYSSELNVNALLLGDSALYLCASSLRQRENEKLFFGSGTQLSVL.